This TCR beta chain was obtained from a study of cytomegalovirus exposure and HLA in healthy donors. The PCR ran on 60 Vbeta and 13 Jbeta primers. Profiling relied on immunoSEQ multiplex PCR, and the TCRdb table lists in-frame clones only, not all of them. The data show about 54,000 clones, around 82% seen once. General observations from the study: The productive fraction for most TCR beta V segments was about 87% or about 30% in an earlier analysis. In a later analysis, CMV-associated beta chains were mostly HLA-associated, it appeared.

About this clone: The antigen is not known.

Specimen: PBMCs. The TCR comes from a woman aged 18 to 35 in good health and CMV-seronegative.

CDR3 in amino acids: CASSLRFRGNPEHF. The CDR3 nucleotides read TGTGCCAGCAGTTTAAGGTTCCGGGGGAACCCGGAGCATTTT. This chain uses TRBV28 with TRBJ1-5; possibly TRBD1 for D (5 bases). Germline values: CDR1 MDHEN, CDR2 SYDVKM. V was shortened by 2 bases and J by 14 bases, with 19 bases between the two germline ends. The CDR3 has 14 residues.